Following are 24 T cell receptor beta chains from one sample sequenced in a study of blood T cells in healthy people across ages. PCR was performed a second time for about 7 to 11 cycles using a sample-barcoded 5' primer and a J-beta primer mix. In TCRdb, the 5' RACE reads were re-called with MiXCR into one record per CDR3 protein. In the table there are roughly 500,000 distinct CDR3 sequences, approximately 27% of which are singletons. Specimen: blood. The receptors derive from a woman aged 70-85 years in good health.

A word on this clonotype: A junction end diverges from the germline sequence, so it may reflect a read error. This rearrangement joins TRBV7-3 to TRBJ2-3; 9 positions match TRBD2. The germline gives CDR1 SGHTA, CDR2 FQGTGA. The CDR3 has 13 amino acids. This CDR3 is CASSLSPSGVINF. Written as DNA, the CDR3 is TGTGCCAGCAGCTTAAGCCCTAGCGGGGTTATTAATTTT.

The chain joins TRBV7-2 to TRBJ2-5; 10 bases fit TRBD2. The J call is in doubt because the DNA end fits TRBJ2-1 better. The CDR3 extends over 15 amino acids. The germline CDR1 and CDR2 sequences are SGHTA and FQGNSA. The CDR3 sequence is CASSSSSGGYNEQFF. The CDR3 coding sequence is TGTGCCAGCAGCTCCAGTAGCGGGGGGTACAATGAGCAGTTCTTC.

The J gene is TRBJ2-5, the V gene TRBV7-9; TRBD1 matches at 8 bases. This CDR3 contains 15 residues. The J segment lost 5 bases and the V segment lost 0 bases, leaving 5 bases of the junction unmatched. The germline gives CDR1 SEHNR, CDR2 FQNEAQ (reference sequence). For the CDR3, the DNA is TGTGCCAGCAGCTTAGCGGACAGGGTATTGGAGACCCAGTACTTC. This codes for CASSLADRVLETQYF.

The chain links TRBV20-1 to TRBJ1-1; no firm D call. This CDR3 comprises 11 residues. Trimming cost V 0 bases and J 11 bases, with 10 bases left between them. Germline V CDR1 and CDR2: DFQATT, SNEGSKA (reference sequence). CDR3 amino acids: CSARDVPWAFF. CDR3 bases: TGCAGTGCTAGAGACGTCCCCTGGGCTTTCTTT.

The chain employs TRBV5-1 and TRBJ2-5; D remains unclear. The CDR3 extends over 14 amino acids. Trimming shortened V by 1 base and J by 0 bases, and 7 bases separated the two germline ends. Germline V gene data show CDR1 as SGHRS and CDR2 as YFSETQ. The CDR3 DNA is TGCGCCAGCAGCTTGTGGGCGGACCAAGAGACCCAGTACTTC. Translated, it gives CASSLWADQETQYF.

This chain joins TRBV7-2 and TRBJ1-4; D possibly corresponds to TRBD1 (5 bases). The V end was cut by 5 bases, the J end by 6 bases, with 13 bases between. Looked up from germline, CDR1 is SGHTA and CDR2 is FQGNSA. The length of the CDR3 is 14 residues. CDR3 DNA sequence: TGTGCCAGCAGCGAACAGGTGGGGGATGAAAAACTGTTTTTT. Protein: CASSEQVGDEKLFF. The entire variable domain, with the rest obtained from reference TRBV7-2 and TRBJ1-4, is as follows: GAGVSQSPSNKVTEKGKDVELRCDPISGHTALYWYRQSLGQGLEFLIYFQGNSAPDKSGLPSDRFSAERTGGSVSTLTIQRTQQEDSAVYLCASSEQVGDEKLFFGSGTQLSVL.

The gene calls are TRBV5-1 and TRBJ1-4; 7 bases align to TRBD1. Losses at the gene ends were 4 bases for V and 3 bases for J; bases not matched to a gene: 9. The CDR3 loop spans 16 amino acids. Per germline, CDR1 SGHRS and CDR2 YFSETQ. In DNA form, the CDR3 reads TGCGCCAGCAGCCTCGTAGGGGGCTTAGCTAATGAAAAACTGTTTTTT. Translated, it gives CASSLVGGLANEKLFF.

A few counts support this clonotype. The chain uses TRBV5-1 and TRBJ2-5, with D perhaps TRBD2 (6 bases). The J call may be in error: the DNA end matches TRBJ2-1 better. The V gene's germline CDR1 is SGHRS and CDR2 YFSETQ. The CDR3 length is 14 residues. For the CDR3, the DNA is TGCGCCAGCAGCTTGGGGCACCAGGAGGGTGAGCAGTTCTTC. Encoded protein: CASSLGHQEGEQFF.

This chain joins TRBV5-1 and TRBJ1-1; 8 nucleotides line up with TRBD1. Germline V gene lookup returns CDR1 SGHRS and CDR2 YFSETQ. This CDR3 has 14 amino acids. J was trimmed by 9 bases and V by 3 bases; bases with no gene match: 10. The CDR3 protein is CASSWGTGTGKAFF. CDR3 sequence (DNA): TGCGCCAGCAGCTGGGGGACCGGGACAGGTAAAGCTTTCTTT.

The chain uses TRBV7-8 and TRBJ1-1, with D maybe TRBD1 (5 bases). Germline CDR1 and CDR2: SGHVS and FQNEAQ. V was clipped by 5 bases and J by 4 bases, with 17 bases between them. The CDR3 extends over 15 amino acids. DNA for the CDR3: TGTGCCAGCAGCCCCCCGACAGCGTATGGCACTGAAGCTTTCTTT. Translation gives CASSPPTAYGTEAFF.

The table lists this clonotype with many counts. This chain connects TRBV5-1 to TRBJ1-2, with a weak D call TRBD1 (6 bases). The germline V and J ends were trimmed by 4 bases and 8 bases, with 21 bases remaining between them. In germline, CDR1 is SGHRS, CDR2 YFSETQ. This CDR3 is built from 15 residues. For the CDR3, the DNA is TGCGCCAGCAGCGCAGTACAGGGTAAAACAGGAGGCTACACCTTC. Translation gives CASSAVQGKTGGYTF.

In DNA, the CDR3 is TGTGCCAGCAGCCCACTGGAAGGGAGTATCGGGGATGAGCAGTTCTTC. Translated, it gives CASSPLEGSIGDEQFF. The V gene is TRBV14, the J gene TRBJ2-1; D may be TRBD2 (5 bases). Germline V lookup: CDR1 SGHDN, CDR2 FVKESK. The CDR3 extends over 16 amino acids. The V end was cut by 4 bases, the J end by 8 bases, with 21 bases between. Combining the CDR3 with reference TRBV14 and TRBJ2-1 gives the whole variable domain EAGVTQFPSHSVIEKGQTVTLRCDPISGHDNLYWYRRVMGKEIKFLLHFVKESKQDESGMPNNRFLAERTGGTYSTLKVQPAELEDSGVYFCASSPLEGSIGDEQFFGPGTRLTVL.

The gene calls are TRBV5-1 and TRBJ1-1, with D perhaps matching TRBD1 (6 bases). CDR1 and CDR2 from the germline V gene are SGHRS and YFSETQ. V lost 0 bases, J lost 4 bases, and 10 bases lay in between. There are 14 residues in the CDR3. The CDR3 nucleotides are TGCGCCAGCAGCTTGGCCGGGGGCAGCACTGAAGCTTTCTTT. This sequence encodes CASSLAGGSTEAFF. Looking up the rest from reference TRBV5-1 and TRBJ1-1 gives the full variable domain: KAGVTQTPRYLIKTRGQQVTLSCSPISGHRSVSWYQQTPGQGLQFLFEYFSETQRNKGNFPGRFSGRQFSNSRSEMNVSTLELGDSALYLCASSLAGGSTEAFFGQGTRLTVV.

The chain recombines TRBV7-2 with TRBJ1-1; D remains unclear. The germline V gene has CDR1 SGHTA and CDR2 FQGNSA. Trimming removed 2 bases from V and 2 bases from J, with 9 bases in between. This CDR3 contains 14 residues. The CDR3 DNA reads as TGTGCCAGCAGCTTACCAGTGATCAACACTGAAGCTTTCTTT. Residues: CASSLPVINTEAFF.

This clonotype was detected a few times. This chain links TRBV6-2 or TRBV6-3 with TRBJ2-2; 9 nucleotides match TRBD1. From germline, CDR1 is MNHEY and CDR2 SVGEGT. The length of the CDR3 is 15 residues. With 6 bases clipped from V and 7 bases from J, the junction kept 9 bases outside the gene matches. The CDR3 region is CASRLTGGAIGELFF. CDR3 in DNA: TGTGCCAGCAGATTAACAGGGGGCGCGATCGGGGAGCTGTTTTTT.

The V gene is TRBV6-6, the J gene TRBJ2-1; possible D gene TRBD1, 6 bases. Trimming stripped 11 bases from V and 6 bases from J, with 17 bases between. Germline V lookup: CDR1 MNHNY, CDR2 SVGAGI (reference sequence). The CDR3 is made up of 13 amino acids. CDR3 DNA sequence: TGTGCCGCAGGGGTCCGAGGAAGCAATGAGCAGTTCTTC. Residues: CAAGVRGSNEQFF.

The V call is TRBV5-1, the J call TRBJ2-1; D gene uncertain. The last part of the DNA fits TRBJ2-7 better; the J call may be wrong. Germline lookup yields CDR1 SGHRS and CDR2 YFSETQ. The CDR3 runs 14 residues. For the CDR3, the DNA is TGCGCCAGCAGCTTGGTTCAGGAGAACGACGAGCAGTACTTC. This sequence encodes CASSLVQENDEQYF.

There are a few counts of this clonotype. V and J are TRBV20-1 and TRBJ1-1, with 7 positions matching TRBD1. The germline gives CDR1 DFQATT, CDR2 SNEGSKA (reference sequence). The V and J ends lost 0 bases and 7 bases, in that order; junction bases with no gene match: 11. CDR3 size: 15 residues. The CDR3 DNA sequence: TGCAGTGCTAGAGAACCAAAACAGGGGCGATTTGAAGCTTTCTTT. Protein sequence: CSAREPKQGRFEAFF.

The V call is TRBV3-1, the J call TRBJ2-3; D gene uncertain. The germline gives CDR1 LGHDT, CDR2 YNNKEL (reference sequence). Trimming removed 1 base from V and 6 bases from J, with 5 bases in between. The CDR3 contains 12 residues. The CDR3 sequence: CASSQAWDTQYF. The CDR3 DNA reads TGTGCCAGCAGCCAAGCATGGGATACGCAGTATTTT.

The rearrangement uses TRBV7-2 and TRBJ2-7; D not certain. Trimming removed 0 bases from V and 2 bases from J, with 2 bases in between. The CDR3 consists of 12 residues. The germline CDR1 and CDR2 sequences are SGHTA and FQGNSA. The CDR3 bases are TGTGCCAGCAGCTTAGCAACCTACGAGCAGTACTTC. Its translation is CASSLATYEQYF.

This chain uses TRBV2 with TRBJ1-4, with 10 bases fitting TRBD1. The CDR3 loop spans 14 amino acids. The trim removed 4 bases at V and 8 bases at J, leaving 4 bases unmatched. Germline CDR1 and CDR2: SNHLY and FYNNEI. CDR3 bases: TGTGCCAGCAGTGTAGGGACAGGGGAAGAAAAACTGTTTTTT. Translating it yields CASSVGTGEEKLFF.

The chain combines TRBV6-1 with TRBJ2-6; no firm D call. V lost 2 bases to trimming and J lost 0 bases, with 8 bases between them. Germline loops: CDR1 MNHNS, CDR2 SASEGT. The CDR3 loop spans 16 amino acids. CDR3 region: CASSERGRSGANVLTF. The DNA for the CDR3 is TGTGCCAGCAGTGAACGCGGACGCTCTGGGGCCAACGTCCTGACTTTC.

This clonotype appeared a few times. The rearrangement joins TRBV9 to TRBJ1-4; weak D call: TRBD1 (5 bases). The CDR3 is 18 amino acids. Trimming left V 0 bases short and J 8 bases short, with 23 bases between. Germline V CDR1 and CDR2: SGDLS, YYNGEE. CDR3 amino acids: CASSVGAGGTGASEKLFF. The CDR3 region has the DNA TGTGCCAGCAGCGTAGGGGCCGGCGGAACAGGAGCTAGCGAAAAACTGTTTTTT. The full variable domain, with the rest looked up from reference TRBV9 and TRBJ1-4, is DSGVTQTPKHLITATGQRVTLRCSPRSGDLSVYWYQQSLDQGLQFLIQYYNGEERAKGNILERFSAQQFPDLHSELNLSSLELGDSALYFCASSVGAGGTGASEKLFFGSGTQLSVL.

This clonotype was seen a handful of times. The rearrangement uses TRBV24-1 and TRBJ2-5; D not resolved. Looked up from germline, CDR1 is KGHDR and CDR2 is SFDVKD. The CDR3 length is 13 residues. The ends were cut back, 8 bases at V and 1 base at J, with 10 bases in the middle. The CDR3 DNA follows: TGTGCCACCAACGACGGTTTCCAAGAGACCCAGTACTTC. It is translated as CATNDGFQETQYF.